The clone carrying this TCR beta chain was recorded once. The antigen is unknown. The sample originates from a study of regulatory T cells in long-lasting Graves disease. As for the study in general: Positive TSH receptor antibodies alongside over 5 years of antithyroid drugs were what marked Graves' disease as persistent.

According to the study, TCR beta libraries were built with iRepertoire HTBI primers and CDR3-region Arm-PCR. A single record per CDR3 protein comes from TCRdb applying MiXCR to the multiplex PCR reads. The data show 300,000 to 350,000 distinct CDR3 sequences, with roughly 21% seen just once and approximately 31% held by the top ten. Study outcomes and limitations: Persistent patients shared about 2,800 public clonotypes among themselves. Newly diagnosed patients shared fewer, at more than 850.

Germline assignment: CDR1 SGHRS and CDR2 YFSETQ. This CDR3 has 14 amino acids. Trimming took 4 bases from V and 4 from J; bases not matched to a gene: 7. Time point denoted: persistent/refractory GD, antithyroid drugs over 5 years with positive TRAb. PBMC-derived RNA was used for the TCR library. Clinicians diagnosed Graves' disease using American Thyroid Association guidelines. The source is a female donor with Graves disease. The material sequenced was peripheral blood mononuclear cells (PBMCs), taken when the disease was refractory, from a patient treated with antithyroid drugs. The J gene is TRBJ2-5, the V gene TRBV5-1; 7 positions match TRBD1. The CDR3 DNA reads as TGCGCCAGCAGCCGGAGACAGGGCCCAGAGACCCAGTACTTC. Its protein product is CASSRRQGPETQYF.